Listed here is a single T cell receptor beta chain. This sample was included in a study of OX40 agonist ivuxolimab in advanced cancers. V dropped 0 bases and J dropped 5 bases, with 16 bases sitting between them. Germline-derived CDR1 and CDR2 are LNHNV and YYDKDF (reference sequence). The CDR3 has 17 residues. The repertoire was sequenced with immunoSEQ multiplex PCR; TCRdb's copy has only in-frame clones and lacks some. The repertoire holds approximately 80,000 clones, with roughly 89% as singletons. This clonotype was obtained from an adult with an advanced solid tumor such as melanoma, head and neck, liver or kidney cancer. This specimen was CD4+ or CD8+ T cells sorted from blood, taken in a trial of the OX40 agonist ivuxolimab. The chain has TRBV15 and TRBJ1-4; D is undetermined. CDR3 residues: CATSRDRGGRINEKLFF. CDR3 coding DNA: TGTGCCACCAGCAGAGACAGAGGCGGACGGATAAATGAAAAACTGTTTTTT.